Sequencing of this T cell receptor beta chain was carried out in a study of T cell responses to AZD1222 COVID-19 vaccine. Generated by immunoSEQ multiplex PCR, the TCRdb table keeps only in-frame clones and is missing some. Among some 180,000 clones listed, 90% to 95% were seen once. With 4 bases removed from V and 1 base from J, the gap between germline ends came to 8 bases. The CDR3 spans 13 residues. Germline V gives CDR1 KGHSH, CDR2 LQKENI. The receptor comes from an adult who received the AZD1222 COVID-19 vaccine. Sequencing used peripheral blood, obtained 28 days after the second AZD1222 dose. The chain couples TRBV18 to TRBJ2-7, with D perhaps TRBD1 (5 bases). CDR3 bases: TGTGCCAGCTCACTACAGGAGTCCTACGAGCAGTACTTC. As protein: CASSLQESYEQYF. The whole variable domain, remainder taken from reference TRBV18 and TRBJ2-7, is NAGVMQNPRHLVRRRGQEARLRCSPMKGHSHVYWYRQLPEEGLKFMVYLQKENIIDESGMPKERFSAEFPKEGPSILRIQQVVRGDSAAYFCASSLQESYEQYFGPGTRLTVT.